This T cell receptor (beta chain) was identified in a study of patients and donors after allogeneic stem cell transplantation. This clonotype was counted only a few times. TCRdb analysed the RT-PCR reads with MiXCR anew, one entry per CDR3 protein. Of about 110,000 distinct CDR3 sequences listed, around 36% were seen once; the top ten hold more than 25%. This CDR3 spans 13 amino acids. Trimming took off 1 base at V and 8 bases at J, with 11 bases between the two ends. From germline, CDR1 is SGHVS and CDR2 FQNEAQ. The clonotype comes from a human donor who was either an allogeneic HSCT recipient or a stem cell or donor lymphocyte infusion donor (not recorded which). It is not recorded whose cells these are; they may come from a transplant donor. The sample comprised blood, either unsorted or a sorted T cell fraction (not recorded which). The chain combines TRBV7-8 with TRBJ1-2; no clear D. The CDR3 nucleotides read TGTGCCAGCAGCTTAGACGGGCTGGGGGGCTACACCTTC. Translation gives CASSLDGLGGYTF. The full variable domain, with the rest looked up from reference TRBV7-8 and TRBJ1-2, is GAGVSQSPRYKVAKRGQDVALRCDPISGHVSLFWYQQALGQGPEFLTYFQNEAQLDKSGLPSDRFFAERPEGSVSTLKIQRTQQEDSAVYLCASSLDGLGGYTFGSGTRLTVV.